The clone carrying this T cell receptor beta chain showed up just once. The data were produced by immunoSEQ multiplex PCR, yet TCRdb's version contains in-frame clones alone and is incomplete. In the table there are about 680,000 clones, more than 70% of which are singletons. This sample is drawn from a study of shared clonotypes between healthy human individuals. The CDR3 consists of 17 residues. Germline CDR1 reads SGHTS; CDR2 reads YDEGEE. Deletions cut 3 bases from V and 2 bases from J, with 20 bases between. The V call is TRBV5-8, the J call TRBJ2-5, with D perhaps TRBD1 or TRBD2 (5 bases each). The source is a woman in her 30s in good health. Sequencing used memory CD4+ T cells sorted from blood. The sample's subset: CD45RA-negative fraction. The CDR3 DNA reads TGTGCCAGCAGCTCGGGGTACGACAGCTCGGTTCAAGAGACCCAGTACTTC. Its translation: CASSSGYDSSVQETQYF.